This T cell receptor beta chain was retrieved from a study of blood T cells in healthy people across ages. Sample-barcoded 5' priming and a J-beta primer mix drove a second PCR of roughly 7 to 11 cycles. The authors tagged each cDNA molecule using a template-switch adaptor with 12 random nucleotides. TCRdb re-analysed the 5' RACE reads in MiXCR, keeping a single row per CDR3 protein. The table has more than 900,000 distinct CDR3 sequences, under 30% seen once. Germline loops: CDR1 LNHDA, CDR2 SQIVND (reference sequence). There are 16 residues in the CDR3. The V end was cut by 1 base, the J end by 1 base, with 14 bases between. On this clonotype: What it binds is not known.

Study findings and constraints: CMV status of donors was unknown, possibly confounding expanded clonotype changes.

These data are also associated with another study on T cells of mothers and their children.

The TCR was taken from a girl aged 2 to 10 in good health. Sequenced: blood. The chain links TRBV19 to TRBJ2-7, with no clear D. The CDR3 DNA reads TGTGCCAGTAGTATAGCCCAGTTGGCAGCTTCCTACGAGCAGTACTTC. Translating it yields CASSIAQLAASYEQYF.